This T cell receptor beta chain was sequenced during a study of shared clonotypes between healthy human individuals (dated by TCRdb to 2018 to 2021). For context, the study as a whole: The cohort comprised two women and a few men aged 18 to 49 years. Per donor, three plates each were used for CD4 naive and CD4 memory, two for CD8 naive, and one for CD8 memory. Blood TCR repertoires of a handful of healthy adults were deeply sequenced to estimate repertoire size and the extent of clonotype sharing between individuals. Libraries were prepared and TCR repertoires were sequenced by different laboratories using diverse techniques, in order to increase sequencing depth and limit assay-specific biases. Between about 0.94 and 8.9 billion PBMCs per donor were obtained by leukapheresis. What the research found in general, with its limitations: Larger estimated clonotype richness was generally found for naive subsets than for memory subsets. About 5% of naive CD4, 3.5% of naive CD8, approximately 2.2% of memory CD4, and about 0.4% of memory CD8 clonotypes were shared across a few donors. Because the study included only a small number of donors, the genetic and exposure-history diversity represented was limited. Sampling was restricted to blood, and TCR repertoires in tissue are likely to differ from TCR repertoires in blood. Even with the large sequencing depth, rarefaction of the sorted-subset datasets indicated that sequencing was incomplete. Pairwise subsampling led to the expectation that sequencing depth would affect the degree of clonotype sharing among donors. Higher generation probabilities were observed for clonotypes shared by all four sorted-subset donors than for non-shared clonotypes.

CD8 naive samples were obtained by positive selection for CCR7 among CD45RO-negative cells, yielding a CD45RA+CCR7+ population from which TemRA cells were excluded. The donors were healthy, HIV-negative adults who had no recently reported acute infections or vaccinations. All donors were Caucasian adults living in Nashville, Tennessee, USA. After blood collection by leukapheresis, PBMCs were isolated using Ficoll-Histopaque density gradient centrifugation and then cryopreserved in the vapor phase of liquid nitrogen. Analytical flow cytometry was used to check the purity and quantity of each magnetically sorted T cell population. Each sorted fraction had its genomic DNA isolated and then quantified by UV absorbance on a Nanodrop 2000c. Using the deep immunoSEQ assay, multiplex PCR amplified TCR CDR3 regions from genomic DNA. Extracted genomic DNA from each cell subset was spread evenly across all wells of several immunoSEQ 96-well plates, with each plate serving as a replicate. For sorted subsets, roughly 0.2 ug genomic DNA, equal to tens of thousands of T cell genomes, was loaded into each replicate PCR. Purified libraries were measured with a Qubit 3.0 fluorometer, size-checked on a Bioanalyzer 2100, and measured again with the KAPA Library Quantification kit. Every immunoSEQ 96-well plate was sequenced on a separate single-read 150-cycle Illumina NextSeq 550 flow cell. The paper's processing steps were these. Because only junctional sequences without quality scores were contained in the immunoSEQ output, filtering matching that applied to full-length reads could not be performed. To assign V/J genes and CDR3, sequences were annotated against IMGT germline references using PyIR, a Python wrapper for IgBLAST v1.9. Any read was removed if the V/J assignment was weak (E-value above 1e-6), the CDR3 was missing, or the read contained stop codons, out-of-frame junctions, or ambiguous translated residues. V3J clonotypes were defined as sequences sharing the same inferred V gene, J gene, and CDR3 amino acid sequence. To compute the percentage overlap between repertoires, the number of shared unique clonotypes was divided by the size of the smaller repertoire. Repertoire richness was assessed with RTK rarefaction, the Chao1 estimator, and Recon v2.1 estimates of unobserved clonotypes. Generation probabilities for all TCRbeta clonotypes obtained by the gDNA method from a few donors were computed using OLGA. TCRdb re-hosts the immuneACCESS table, in-frame sequences only. Its copies lack some clones; in the studies checked, an unresolved V gene accounts for under half of them, and the cause for the rest is not known. V, J and clone size are taken as reported in that table, and D and trimming were inferred from the DNA itself. Recorded for this sample are more than 550,000 clones; 92% of them occurred a single time. Roughly 24% of the sample is taken by the ten largest.

Worth noting for this clone: The antigen it recognizes is unknown. It has no much larger one-base neighbor in the sample; base qualities were not kept.

CDR1 and CDR2 (SGHRS, YFSETQ) derive from the germline V gene. From its cysteine to its phenylalanine, the CDR3 spans 12 amino acids. The read is trimmed to its CDR3 DNA, 36 bases read in frame from base 1. V sheds 0 bases and J sheds 12 bases, leaving 10 bases between their ends. This receptor chain uses TRBV5-1 and TRBJ2-1; the D match is possibly TRBD1 or TRBD2, with 5 bases aligned in each. This TCR was sampled from a man younger than 40 in good health. The sequenced material came from naive CD8+ T cells sorted from blood. The cell subset or site label of this sample denotes: CD45RA+CCR7+. The DNA is TGCGCCAGCAGCTTGGAGGGACGTCCGCAGTTCTTC. Translation gives CASSLEGRPQFF. Joined to the reference TRBV5-1 and TRBJ2-1 proteins, this CDR3 gives the full variable domain: KAGVTQTPRYLIKTRGQQVTLSCSPISGHRSVSWYQQTPGQGLQFLFEYFSETQRNKGNFPGRFSGRQFSNSRSEMNVSTLELGDSALYLCASSLEGRPQFFGPGTRLTVL.